Each of the 9 T cell receptor beta chains below was sequenced from the same sample in a study of cytomegalovirus exposure and HLA in healthy donors. It was with 60 Vbeta and 13 Jbeta primers that the PCR ran. Using immunoSEQ multiplex PCR, the repertoire was profiled, and TCRdb retains in-frame clones only, with some absent. This table holds more than 70,000 clones, about 70% found once. Sequencing was carried out using PBMCs. These receptors were taken from a man aged 35 to 55 in good health and CMV-seronegative.

This rearrangement joins TRBV6-1 to TRBJ1-4; D unclear. Germline V gene data show CDR1 as MNHNS and CDR2 as SASEGT. The CDR3 runs 13 residues. Trimming took off 5 bases at V and 5 bases at J, with 9 bases between the two ends. CDR3 DNA sequence: TGTGCCAGCAGTTGGGCCAGCAATGAAAAACTGTTTTTT. Translating it yields CASSWASNEKLFF.

The genes are TRBV28 and TRBJ1-3; D is undetermined. Per the germline V gene, CDR1 is MDHEN and CDR2 is SYDVKM. This CDR3 region has 14 residues. With 6 bases removed from V and 2 bases from J, the gap between germline ends came to 11 bases. This CDR3 reads CASSPRMPGNTIYF. The CDR3 DNA follows: TGTGCCAGCAGCCCCAGGATGCCTGGAAACACCATATATTTT.

This clone was detected only a few times. The CDR3 sequence: CASSVAGGQETQYF. Here the CDR3 DNA reads TGTGCCAGCAGCGTAGCGGGGGGCCAAGAGACCCAGTACTTC. The chain uses TRBV9 and TRBJ2-5; 7 bases match TRBD2. The trim removed 0 bases at V and 1 base at J, leaving 0 bases unmatched. The CDR3 consists of 14 residues. CDR1 SGDLS and CDR2 YYNGEE come from the germline V gene.

DNA of the CDR3: TGTGCCAGCAGCCTCTGGGACAGGCCGAACACTGAAGCTTTCTTT. Protein: CASSLWDRPNTEAFF. V and J are TRBV7-6 and TRBJ1-1, with 8 bases that match TRBD1. Germline V CDR1 and CDR2: SGHVS, FNYEAQ. The CDR3 is made up of 15 amino acids. The V and J ends lost 5 bases and 1 base, in that order; junction bases with no gene match: 6.

The gene calls are TRBV4-2 and TRBJ1-5, with D tentatively TRBD1 (6 bases). V was pared by 3 bases and J by 3 bases, with 12 bases between. Germline V lookup: CDR1 LGHNA, CDR2 YNFKEQ. The CDR3 sequence is 15 residues long. CDR3 in amino acids: CASSQGDILNQPQHF. The DNA for the CDR3 is TGTGCCAGCAGCCAGGGGGACATACTCAATCAGCCCCAGCATTTT.

This chain connects TRBV19 to TRBJ1-1; possibly TRBD1 for D (5 bases). V lost 3 bases, J lost 3 bases, and 11 bases lay in between. The V gene's germline CDR1 is LNHDA and CDR2 SQIVND (reference sequence). This CDR3 is 14 amino acids long. The CDR3 loop is CASSIDRKYTEAFF. The CDR3 region has the DNA TGTGCCAGTAGTATCGACAGAAAATACACTGAAGCTTTCTTT.

The V gene is TRBV29-1, the J gene TRBJ1-1; D not resolved. The CDR3 loop spans 12 amino acids. V lost 6 bases and J lost 1, with 9 bases in between. Germline lookup yields CDR1 SQVTM and CDR2 ANQGSEA. CDR3 in amino acids: CSVVNRNTEAFF. The CDR3 DNA reads TGCAGCGTCGTTAATCGGAACACTGAAGCTTTCTTT. Complete variable domain (other parts from reference TRBV29-1 and TRBJ1-1): SAVISQKPSRDICQRGTSLTIQCQVDSQVTMMFWYRQQPGQSLTLIATANQGSEATYESGFVIDKFPISRPNLTFSTLTVSNMSPEDSSIYLCSVVNRNTEAFFGQGTRLTVV.

The rearrangement uses TRBV4-1 and TRBJ2-3; no clear D gene. V was trimmed by 1 base and J by 2 bases, leaving 10 bases between them. The CDR3 sequence is 15 residues long. Germline CDR1 is MGHRA and CDR2 is YSYEKL. The CDR3 coding sequence is TGCGCCAGCAGCCAAGTCGGGTTCACCACAGATACGCAGTATTTT. This codes for CASSQVGFTTDTQYF.

The V and J genes are TRBV4-2 and TRBJ1-6; the D is unclear. Germline V CDR1 and CDR2: LGHNA, YNFKEQ. The CDR3 spans 17 residues. Between the trimmed V and J ends, which lost 1 base and 2 bases, there was a span of 12 bases. CDR3 in amino acids: CASSQGTGAAYNSPLHF. Written as DNA, the CDR3 is TGTGCCAGCAGCCAAGGAACCGGTGCGGCCTATAATTCACCCCTCCACTTT.